These 3 T cell receptor beta chains were all obtained from the same sample, sequenced in a study of CD8 T cells in ankylosing spondylitis (dated by TCRdb to about 2017). What the work shows at the level of the full study, not this receptor alone: A TCR beta motif made up of fewer than 10 highly homologous amino acid variants appeared to be characteristic of blood from ankylosing spondylitis patients.

Library creation used 5' RACE. Sequenced on an Illumina HiSeq 2500. TCRdb's own reprocessing of the public reads used fastp at Q25 and MiXCR and kept productive beta chains. Every CDR3 protein is listed once, alongside the most common genes and DNA of its rows. This sample comprises about 390,000 distinct CDR3 sequences, about a fifth of them detected only once. Clones ranked in the top ten supply around 16% of the sample. Their antigens remain unidentified. Sequencing used blood, either unsorted or a sorted T cell fraction (not recorded which). Receptors originate from a male donor with ankylosing spondylitis.

CDR3 bases: TGCAGTGCTAGAGGTATAACCGGGACTCCCGACTCCTACAATGAGCAGTTCTTC. It translates to CSARGITGTPDSYNEQFF. The V call is TRBV20-1, the J call TRBJ2-1; TRBD2 is a possible D gene (6 bases). The V and J ends lost 1 base and 0 bases respectively, with 19 bases between them. CDR1 and CDR2 (germline): DFQATT, SNEGSKA (reference sequence). The CDR3 consists of 18 residues.

This clonotype was observed a few times. The gene calls are TRBV24-1 and TRBJ2-2; 11 bases map to TRBD2. J gave up 6 bases and V 7 bases, and 3 bases lay outside the gene matches. The germline gives CDR1 KGHDR, CDR2 SFDVKD. The CDR3 contains 14 residues. CDR3 loop: CATRTSGIPGELFF. CDR3 nucleotide sequence: TGTGCCACCAGGACTAGCGGGATACCCGGGGAGCTGTTTTTT.

V and J are TRBV10-3 and TRBJ2-1, with 10 positions matching TRBD2. This CDR3 contains 14 residues. Germline V CDR1 and CDR2: ENHRY, SYGVKD. The V gene end was trimmed by 6 bases and the J gene end by 7 bases; junction bases not matched to a gene: 6. The CDR3 loop reads CAIRGTSGTNEQFF. DNA for the CDR3: TGTGCCATCAGGGGAACTAGCGGGACAAATGAGCAGTTCTTC.